This is a list of T cell receptor beta chains from one sample in a study of blood T cell repertoires in COVID-19. TCRdb keeps only in-frame clones here, not all; method: immunoSEQ multiplex PCR. The sample comprises some 150,000 clones, approximately 89% of which are singletons, and 1.5% to 2% rests with the top ten. Source material: peripheral blood. These receptor sequences come from a human donor in a cohort sampled during active COVID-19. The CDR3 runs from the conserved cysteine through the conserved F or W. D genes are given only for firm matches. Part of the rows lack a size; the others show once, few, many or a class for expanded clones.

>TRBJ2-1|NA|TRBV6-2/TRBV6-3|TRBD2
CASSYGIAGGPNEQFF
>TRBJ2-3|once|TRBV30|NA
CAWSVSDTQYF
>TRBJ1-2|NA|TRBV2|TRBD1
CATTRDSNYGYTF
>TRBJ1-4|NA|TRBV5-8|NA
CASSSTGGRGEKLFF
>TRBJ1-2|NA|TRBV2|NA
CASEPGTPTYGYTF
>TRBJ1-2|NA|TRBV6-2/TRBV6-3|TRBD1
CASSGSGQFYYGYTF
>TRBJ2-1|NA|TRBV5-6|TRBD2
CASSLVRGGDNEQFF
>TRBJ2-3|NA|TRBV9|TRBD2
CASSVGGRPTDTQYF
>TRBJ2-7|few|TRBV11-1|TRBD2
CASSRTTSGGYEQYF
>TRBJ1-1|once|TRBV7-6|NA
CASSSPPDPRAMNTEAFF
>TRBJ2-7|NA|TRBV4-2|NA
CASSQFSGYEQYF